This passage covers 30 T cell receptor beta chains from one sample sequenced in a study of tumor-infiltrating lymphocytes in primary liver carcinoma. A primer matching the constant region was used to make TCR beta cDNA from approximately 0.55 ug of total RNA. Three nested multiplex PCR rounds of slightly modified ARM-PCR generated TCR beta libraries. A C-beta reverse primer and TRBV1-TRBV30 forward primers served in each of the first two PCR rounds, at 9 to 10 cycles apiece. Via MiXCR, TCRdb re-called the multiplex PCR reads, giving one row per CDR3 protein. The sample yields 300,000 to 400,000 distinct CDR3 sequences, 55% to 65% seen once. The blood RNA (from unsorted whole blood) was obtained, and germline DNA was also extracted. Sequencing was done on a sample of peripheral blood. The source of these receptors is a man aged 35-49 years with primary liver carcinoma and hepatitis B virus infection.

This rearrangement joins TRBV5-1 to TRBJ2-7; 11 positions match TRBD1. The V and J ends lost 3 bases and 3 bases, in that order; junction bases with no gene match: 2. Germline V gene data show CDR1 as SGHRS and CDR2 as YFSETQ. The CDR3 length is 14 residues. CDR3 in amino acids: CASSSGTGGYEQYF. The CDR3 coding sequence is TGCGCCAGCAGCTCCGGGACAGGGGGCTACGAGCAGTACTTC.

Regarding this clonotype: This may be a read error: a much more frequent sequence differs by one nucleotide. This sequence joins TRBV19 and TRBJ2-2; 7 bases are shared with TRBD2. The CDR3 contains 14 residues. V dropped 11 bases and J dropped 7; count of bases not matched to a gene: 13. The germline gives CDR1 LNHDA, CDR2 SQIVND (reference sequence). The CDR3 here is CAYSDGGEGGELFF. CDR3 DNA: TGTGCCTACTCCGACGGAGGGGAGGGCGGGGAGCTGTTTTTT.

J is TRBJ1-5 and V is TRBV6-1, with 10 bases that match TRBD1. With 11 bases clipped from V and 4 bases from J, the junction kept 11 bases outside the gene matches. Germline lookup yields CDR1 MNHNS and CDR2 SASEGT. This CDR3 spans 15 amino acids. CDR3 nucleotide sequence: TGTGCCGGCAATGCGGGACAGGGGCAAAATCAGCCCCAGCATTTT. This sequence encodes CAGNAGQGQNQPQHF.

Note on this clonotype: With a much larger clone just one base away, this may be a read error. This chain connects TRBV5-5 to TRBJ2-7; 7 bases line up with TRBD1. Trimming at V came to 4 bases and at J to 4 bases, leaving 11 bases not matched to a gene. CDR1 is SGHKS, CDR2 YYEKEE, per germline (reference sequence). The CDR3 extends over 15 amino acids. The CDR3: CASSPTPGTAYEQYF. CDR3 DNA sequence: TGTGCCAGCAGCCCGACCCCCGGGACAGCGTACGAGCAGTACTTC.

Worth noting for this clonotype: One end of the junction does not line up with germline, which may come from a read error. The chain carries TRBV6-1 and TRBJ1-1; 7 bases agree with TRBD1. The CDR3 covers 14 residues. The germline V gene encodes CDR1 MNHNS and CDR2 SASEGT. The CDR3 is CASRTDRSWTEAVF. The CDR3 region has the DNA TGTGCCAGCAGGACGGACAGGTCGTGGACTGAAGCTGTCTTT.

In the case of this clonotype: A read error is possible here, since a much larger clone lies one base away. CDR3 bases: TGCAGCGTTAAACCCTTGGGGGGCCGAGGAAAACTGTTTTTT. This translates into CSVKPLGGRGKLFF. This rearrangement joins TRBV29-1 to TRBJ1-4, with D perhaps TRBD1 (6 bases). The germline CDR1 and CDR2 sequences are SQVTM and ANQGSEA. The CDR3 has 14 residues. V was pared by 5 bases and J by 10 bases, with 20 bases between. Full variable domain (outside the CDR3, taken from reference TRBV29-1 and TRBJ1-4): SAVISQKPSRDICQRGTSLTIQCQVDSQVTMMFWYRQQPGQSLTLIATANQGSEATYESGFVIDKFPISRPNLTFSTLTVSNMSPEDSSIYLCSVKPLGGRGKLFFGSGTQLSVL.

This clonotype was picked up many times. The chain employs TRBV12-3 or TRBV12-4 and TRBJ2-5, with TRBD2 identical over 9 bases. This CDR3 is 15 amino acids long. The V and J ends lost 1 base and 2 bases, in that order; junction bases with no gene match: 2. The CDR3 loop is CASSLGTSVQETQYF. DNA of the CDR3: TGTGCCAGCAGTTTAGGGACTAGCGTGCAAGAGACCCAGTACTTC.

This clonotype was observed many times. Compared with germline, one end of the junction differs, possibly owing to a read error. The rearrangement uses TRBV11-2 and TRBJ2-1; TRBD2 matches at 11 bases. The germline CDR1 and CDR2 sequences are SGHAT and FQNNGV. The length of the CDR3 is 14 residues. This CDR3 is CASSPSGRYIEQFF. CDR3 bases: TGTGCCAGCAGTCCTAGCGGGAGGTACATTGAGCAGTTCTTC.

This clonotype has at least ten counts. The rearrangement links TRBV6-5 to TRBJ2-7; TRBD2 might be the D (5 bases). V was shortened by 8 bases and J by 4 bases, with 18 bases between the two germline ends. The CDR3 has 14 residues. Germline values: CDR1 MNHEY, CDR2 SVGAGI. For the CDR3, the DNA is TGTGCCAGCCGGAGCGGTTTTCTGGATTACGAGCAGTACTTC. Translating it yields CASRSGFLDYEQYF.

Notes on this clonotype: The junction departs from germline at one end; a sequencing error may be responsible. The CDR3 DNA sequence: TGTGCCAGCAGCCCTGACAGATCCTTGGGAGAGACCCACTACTTC. This sequence encodes CASSPDRSLGETHYF. The chain couples TRBV11-1 to TRBJ2-5; D tentatively fits TRBD1 or TRBD2 (5 bases each). CDR3 size: 15 residues. Germline CDR1 SGHAT, CDR2 FQDESV (reference sequence).

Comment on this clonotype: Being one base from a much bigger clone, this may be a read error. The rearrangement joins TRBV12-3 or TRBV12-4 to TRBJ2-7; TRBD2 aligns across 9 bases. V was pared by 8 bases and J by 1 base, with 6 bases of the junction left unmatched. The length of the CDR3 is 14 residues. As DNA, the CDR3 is TGTGCCAGCGCTGTCGCGGGAGGGTCCTACGAGCAGTACTTC. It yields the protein CASAVAGGSYEQYF.

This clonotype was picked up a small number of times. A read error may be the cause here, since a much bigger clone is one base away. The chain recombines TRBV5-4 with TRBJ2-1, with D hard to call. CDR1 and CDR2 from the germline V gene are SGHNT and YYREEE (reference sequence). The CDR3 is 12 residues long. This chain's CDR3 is CASSLNTNEQLF. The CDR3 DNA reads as TGTGCCAGCAGCTTGAACACCAATGAGCAGCTCTTC. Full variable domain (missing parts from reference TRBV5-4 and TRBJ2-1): ETGVTQSPTHLIKTRGQQVTLRCSSQSGHNTVSWYQQALGQGPQFIFQYYREEENGRGNFPPRFSGLQFPNYSSELNVNALELDDSALYLCASSLNTNEQLFGPGTRLTVL.

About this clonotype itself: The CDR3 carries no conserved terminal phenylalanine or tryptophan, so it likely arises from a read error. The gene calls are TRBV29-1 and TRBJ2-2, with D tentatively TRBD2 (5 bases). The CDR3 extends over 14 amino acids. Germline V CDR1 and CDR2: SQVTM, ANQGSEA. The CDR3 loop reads CSVSGPGNTGELFL. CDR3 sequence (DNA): TGCAGCGTTTCCGGGCCGGGGAACACTGGGGAGCTGTTTCTT.

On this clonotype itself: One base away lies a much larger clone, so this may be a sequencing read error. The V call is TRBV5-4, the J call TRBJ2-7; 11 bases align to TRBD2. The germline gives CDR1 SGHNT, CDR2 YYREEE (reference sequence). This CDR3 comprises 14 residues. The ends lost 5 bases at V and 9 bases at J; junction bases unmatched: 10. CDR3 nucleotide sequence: TGTGCCAGCAGGGGGGGGACTAGCGGCCACGGGCAGTACTTC. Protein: CASRGGTSGHGQYF.

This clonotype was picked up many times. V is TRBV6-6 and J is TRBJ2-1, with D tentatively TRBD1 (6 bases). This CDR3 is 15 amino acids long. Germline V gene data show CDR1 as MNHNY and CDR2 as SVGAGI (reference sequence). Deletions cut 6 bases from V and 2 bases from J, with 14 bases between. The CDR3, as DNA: TGTGCCAGCAGCCAGGGGTCGGGAACCTACAATGAGCAGTTCTTC. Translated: CASSQGSGTYNEQFF.

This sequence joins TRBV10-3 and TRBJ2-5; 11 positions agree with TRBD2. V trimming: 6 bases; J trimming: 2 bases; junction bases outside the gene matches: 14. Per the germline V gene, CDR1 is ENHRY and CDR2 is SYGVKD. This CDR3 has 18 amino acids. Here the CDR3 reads CAISLGVAGGGAQETQYF. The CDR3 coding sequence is TGTGCCATCAGCCTCGGAGTAGCGGGGGGGGGGGCGCAAGAGACCCAGTACTTC.

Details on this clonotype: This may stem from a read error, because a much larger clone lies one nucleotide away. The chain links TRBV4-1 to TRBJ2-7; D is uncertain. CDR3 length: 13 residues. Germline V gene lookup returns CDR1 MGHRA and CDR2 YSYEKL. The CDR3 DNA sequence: TGCGCCAGTTCGCCCGGTGGGTCCTACGAGGAGTACTTC. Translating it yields CASSPGGSYEEYF.

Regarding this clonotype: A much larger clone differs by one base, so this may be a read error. CDR3 in amino acids: CAGSGTEDTQYF. CDR3 DNA sequence: TGTGCCGGCTCCGGGACAGAAGATACCCAGTACTTC. This chain connects TRBV6-1 to TRBJ2-5, with 7 nucleotides matching TRBD1. CDR1 and CDR2 (germline): MNHNS, SASEGT. The CDR3 consists of 12 residues.

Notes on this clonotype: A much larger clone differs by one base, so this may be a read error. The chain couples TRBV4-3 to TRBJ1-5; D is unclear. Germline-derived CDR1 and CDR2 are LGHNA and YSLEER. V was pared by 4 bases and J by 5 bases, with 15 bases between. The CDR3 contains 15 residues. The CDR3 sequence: CASSPRVRDYQPQHF. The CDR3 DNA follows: TGCGCCAGCAGCCCGAGGGTAAGAGATTATCAGCCCCAGCATTTT.

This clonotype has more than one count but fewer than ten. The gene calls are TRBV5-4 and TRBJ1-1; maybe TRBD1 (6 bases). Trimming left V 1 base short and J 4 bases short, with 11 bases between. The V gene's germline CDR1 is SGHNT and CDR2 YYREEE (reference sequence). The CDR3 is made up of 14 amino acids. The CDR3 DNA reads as TGTGCCAGCAGCTTGCCCGGGGGCGGCACTGAAGCTTTCTTT. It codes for CASSLPGGGTEAFF.

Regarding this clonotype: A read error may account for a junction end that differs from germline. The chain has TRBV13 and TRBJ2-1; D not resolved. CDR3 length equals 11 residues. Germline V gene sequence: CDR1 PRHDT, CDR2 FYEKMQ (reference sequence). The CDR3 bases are TGTGCCAACAGCCGACTGAATGAGCAGTTCTTC. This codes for CANSRLNEQFF.

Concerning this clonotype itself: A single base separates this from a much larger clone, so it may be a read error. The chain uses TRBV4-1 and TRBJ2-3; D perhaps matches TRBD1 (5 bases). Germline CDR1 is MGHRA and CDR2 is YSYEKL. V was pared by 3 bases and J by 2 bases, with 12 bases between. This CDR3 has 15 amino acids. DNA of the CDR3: TGCGCCAGCAGCCACAGGGAAAGTTACACAGATACGCAGTATTTT. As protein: CASSHRESYTDTQYF.

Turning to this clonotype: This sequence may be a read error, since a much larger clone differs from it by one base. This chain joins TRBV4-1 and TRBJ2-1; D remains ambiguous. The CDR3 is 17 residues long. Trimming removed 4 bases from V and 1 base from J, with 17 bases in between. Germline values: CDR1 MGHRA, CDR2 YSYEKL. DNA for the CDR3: TGCGCCAGCAGCCCTCCCGACGGGCTGCGATCCTACAATGAGCAGTTCTTC. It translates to CASSPPDGLRSYNEQFF.

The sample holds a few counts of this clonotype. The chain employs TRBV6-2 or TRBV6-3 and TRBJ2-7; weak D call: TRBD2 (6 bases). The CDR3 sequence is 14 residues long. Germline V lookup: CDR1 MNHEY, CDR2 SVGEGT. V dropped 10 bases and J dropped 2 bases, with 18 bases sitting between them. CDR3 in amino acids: CAISKAGGPYEQYF. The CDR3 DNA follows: TGTGCCATCTCGAAAGCGGGTGGGCCCTACGAGCAGTACTTC.

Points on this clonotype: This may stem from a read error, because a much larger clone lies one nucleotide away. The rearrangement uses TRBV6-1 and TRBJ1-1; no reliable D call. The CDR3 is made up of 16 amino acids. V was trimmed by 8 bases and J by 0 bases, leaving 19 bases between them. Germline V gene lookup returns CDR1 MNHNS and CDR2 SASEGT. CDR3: CASVKRWASVNTEAFF. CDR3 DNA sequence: TGTGCCAGCGTAAAACGATGGGCCTCTGTGAACACTGAAGCTTTCTTT.

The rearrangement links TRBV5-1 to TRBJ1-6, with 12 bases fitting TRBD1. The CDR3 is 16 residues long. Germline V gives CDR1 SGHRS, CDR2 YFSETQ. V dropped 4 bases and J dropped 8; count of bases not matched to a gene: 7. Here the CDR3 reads CASSLGTGGPDSPLHF. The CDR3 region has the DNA TGCGCCAGCAGCCTAGGGACAGGGGGCCCGGATTCACCCCTCCACTTT. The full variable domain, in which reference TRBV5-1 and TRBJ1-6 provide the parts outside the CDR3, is KAGVTQTPRYLIKTRGQQVTLSCSPISGHRSVSWYQQTPGQGLQFLFEYFSETQRNKGNFPGRFSGRQFSNSRSEMNVSTLELGDSALYLCASSLGTGGPDSPLHFGNGTRLTVT.

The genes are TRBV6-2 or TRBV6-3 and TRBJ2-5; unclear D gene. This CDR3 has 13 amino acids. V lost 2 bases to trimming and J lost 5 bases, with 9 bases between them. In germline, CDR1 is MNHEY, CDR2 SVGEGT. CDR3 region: CASSYRCGETQYF. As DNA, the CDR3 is TGTGCCAGCAGTTACCGGTGCGGCGAGACCCAGTACTTC.

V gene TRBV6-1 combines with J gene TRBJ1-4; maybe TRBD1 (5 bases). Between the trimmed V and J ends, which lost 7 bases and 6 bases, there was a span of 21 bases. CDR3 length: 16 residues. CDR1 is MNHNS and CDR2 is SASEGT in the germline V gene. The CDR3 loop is CASIPRRGTVDEKLFF. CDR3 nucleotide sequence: TGTGCCAGCATTCCTCGGAGGGGAACAGTGGATGAAAAACTGTTTTTT.

The CDR3 DNA sequence: TGTGCCAGCAGATCAGCGGGAGGCTCCTACGAGCAGTACTTC. Its translation is CASRSAGGSYEQYF. The V call is TRBV6-6, the J call TRBJ2-7; TRBD2 matches at 9 bases. With V trimmed by 6 bases and J by 0 bases, 3 bases remained unmatched. From germline, CDR1 is MNHNY and CDR2 SVGAGI (reference sequence). CDR3 length equals 14 residues.

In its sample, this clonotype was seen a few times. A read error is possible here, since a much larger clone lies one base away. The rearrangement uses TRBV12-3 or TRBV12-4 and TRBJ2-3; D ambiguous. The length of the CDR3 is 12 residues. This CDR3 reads CASSPSTDTRYF. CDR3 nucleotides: TGTGCCAGCAGTCCCAGCACAGATACGCGGTATTTT.